Given below is one T cell receptor (beta chain) in context. The study recruited people aged roughly 18 to 95 years across roughly 25 US areas. The entry originates in a study of blood T cell repertoires in COVID-19. Study details: Acute and convalescent COVID-19 samples came from the United States, Italy and Spain. T cells, B-cell-depleted T cells, or PBMCs provided the cDNA or gDNA that served as material.

This CDR3 is built from 16 residues. Germline V CDR1 and CDR2: MDHEN, SYDVKM. Trimming removed 1 base at V and 4 bases at J, with 11 bases between. Libraries were prepared by immunoSEQ multiplex PCR; TCRdb keeps only in-frame clonotypes and omits some of them. The sample consists of roughly 250,000 clones, 80% to 90% of them appearing once. This TCR came from a woman in her twenties or thirties who had recovered from COVID-19. The sample consisted of PBMCs or T cells enriched from blood (not recorded which). The genes are TRBV28 and TRBJ1-6; D unclear. CDR3 coding DNA: TGTGCCAGCAGTTTATCCCCGTACTTTTATAATTCACCCCTCCACTTT. This translates into CASSLSPYFYNSPLHF.